Detailed here is one T cell receptor (beta chain). What it recognizes is unknown. This sample was included in a study of OX40 agonist ivuxolimab in advanced cancers. Findings of the study overall: CD8+ T cells (on average) carried more expanded clones than CD4+ T cells.

Germline V gives CDR1 SGHTA, CDR2 FQGTGA. The CDR3 length is 13 residues. J lost 6 bases, V lost 4 bases, and 6 bases had no gene match. TCRdb keeps only in-frame clones here, not all; method: immunoSEQ multiplex PCR. The sample has 90,000 to 100,000 clones, 88% seen once; the top ten hold 0.7% to 0.95%. Sampled blood was obtained at baseline, cycle 4 day 1, and cycle 7 day 1. The clonotype comes from an adult with an advanced solid tumor such as melanoma, head and neck, liver or kidney cancer. The starting material was CD4+ or CD8+ T cells sorted from blood, obtained in a trial of the OX40 agonist ivuxolimab. The gene calls are TRBV7-3 and TRBJ2-7; 7 bases align to TRBD1. The CDR3 DNA follows: TGTGCCAGCAGCTCACCGGACAGGCCCGAGCAGTACTTC. The encoded protein is CASSSPDRPEQYF.